These 28 T cell receptor beta chains originate from one sample sequenced in a study of shared clonotypes between healthy human individuals. This table comes from immunoSEQ multiplex PCR, and its TCRdb copy is limited to in-frame clones, with some not included. The sample includes a few million clones, over 90% seen only once; the top ten take approximately 0.4%. What was sequenced was naive CD4+ T cells from PBMCs. As to subset: CD45RA+ positively selected. The receptors were gathered from a man younger than 30 in good health. Some clones in this sample may be carry-over from other donors' samples.

This clone was found a few times. The sample holds other DNA sequences that translate to the same CDR3. The chain recombines TRBV7-3 with TRBJ1-2, with D possibly being TRBD1 (6 bases). CDR1 is SGHTA, CDR2 FQGTGA, per germline. Trimming removed 3 bases at V and 3 bases at J, with 8 bases between. The CDR3 sequence is 13 residues long. CDR3 coding DNA: TGTGCCAGCAGCTTCGCAGGGGACTATGGCTACACCTTC. As protein: CASSFAGDYGYTF.

The chain couples TRBV5-4 to TRBJ2-5, with 7 bases aligning to TRBD1. This CDR3 region has 15 residues. The germline CDR1 and CDR2 sequences are SGHNT and YYREEE (reference sequence). V lost 3 bases to trimming and J lost 5 bases; unmatched junction nucleotides: 10. CDR3 sequence reads: CASSSSGQPRETQYF. The CDR3 DNA follows: TGTGCCAGCAGCTCCTCGGGACAGCCACGGGAGACCCAGTACTTC.

The chain couples TRBV28 to TRBJ2-5; 7 positions agree with TRBD1. The CDR3 loop spans 15 amino acids. CDR1 and CDR2 from the germline V gene are MDHEN and SYDVKM. With V trimmed by 5 bases and J by 5 bases, 11 bases remained unmatched. CDR3 amino acids: CASSTGAEMEETQYF. The CDR3 nucleotides are TGTGCCAGCAGTACAGGGGCGGAAATGGAGGAGACCCAGTACTTC.

The genes are TRBV10-3 and TRBJ2-5; D possibly corresponds to TRBD1 (5 bases). Trimming shortened V by 6 bases and J by 0 bases, and 14 bases separated the two germline ends. CDR3 length: 15 amino acids. Germline CDR1 ENHRY, CDR2 SYGVKD. This CDR3 reads CAIRPGATYQETQYF. CDR3 bases: TGTGCCATCAGGCCTGGGGCCACGTACCAAGAGACCCAGTACTTC.

This CDR3 reads CASSLGQGNRYEQYF. DNA of the CDR3: TGTGCCAGCAGCCTAGGACAGGGGAACCGTTACGAGCAGTACTTC. This chain links TRBV6-5 with TRBJ2-7, with 9 nucleotides matching TRBD1. Per germline, CDR1 MNHEY and CDR2 SVGAGI. The J segment lost 4 bases and the V segment lost 6 bases, leaving 10 bases of the junction unmatched. CDR3 size: 15 residues.

This clone was observed a single time. The chain is built from TRBV5-1 and TRBJ2-1; D is undetermined. Trimming stripped 1 base from V and 2 bases from J, with 10 bases between. The germline CDR1 and CDR2 sequences are SGHRS and YFSETQ. CDR3 length: 15 residues. In DNA, the CDR3 is TGCGCCAGCAGCTTGTCCCCTGCTACCTACAATGAGCAGTTCTTC. This codes for CASSLSPATYNEQFF. Combining the CDR3 with reference TRBV5-1 and TRBJ2-1 gives the whole variable domain KAGVTQTPRYLIKTRGQQVTLSCSPISGHRSVSWYQQTPGQGLQFLFEYFSETQRNKGNFPGRFSGRQFSNSRSEMNVSTLELGDSALYLCASSLSPATYNEQFFGPGTRLTVL.

Note on this clone: The identical CDR3 is also encoded by other nucleotide sequences in the sample. V gene TRBV28 combines with J gene TRBJ2-6; TRBD1 might be the D (5 bases). CDR3 length: 15 residues. Germline V gene lookup returns CDR1 MDHEN and CDR2 SYDVKM. The V and J ends lost 4 bases and 1 base respectively, with 8 bases between them. The CDR3 region is CASSSSGSGANVLTF. The CDR3 DNA is TGTGCCAGCAGTTCGTCAGGGTCTGGGGCCAACGTCCTGACTTTC.

CDR3 region: CASSSLGASTDTQYF. DNA for the CDR3: TGTGCCAGTAGTTCCCTCGGGGCAAGCACAGATACGCAGTATTTT. This chain uses TRBV19 with TRBJ2-3; D tentatively reads TRBD1 or TRBD2 (5 bases each). The CDR3 extends over 15 amino acids. V lost 5 bases and J 0 bases, leaving 12 bases between the germline ends. From germline, CDR1 is LNHDA and CDR2 SQIVND (reference sequence).

The chain joins TRBV5-4 to TRBJ2-7; D is unresolved. Germline V lookup: CDR1 SGHNT, CDR2 YYREEE (reference sequence). The CDR3 has 11 amino acids. With 4 bases removed from V and 5 bases from J, the gap between germline ends came to 7 bases. CDR3 coding DNA: TGTGCCAGCAGCATAACCCACGAGCAGTACTTC. It yields the protein CASSITHEQYF.

The J gene is TRBJ2-2, the V gene TRBV19; 8 bases are shared with TRBD2. The CDR3 extends over 17 amino acids. From germline, CDR1 is LNHDA and CDR2 SQIVND (reference sequence). With 5 bases clipped from V and 4 bases from J, the junction kept 12 bases outside the gene matches. The CDR3 sequence: CASSPETRLALTGELFF. DNA of the CDR3: TGTGCCAGTAGTCCCGAAACGAGACTAGCGCTCACCGGGGAGCTGTTTTTT.

This chain uses TRBV25-1 with TRBJ2-7, with 12 bases that match TRBD2. The CDR3 has 15 amino acids. The germline gives CDR1 MGHDK, CDR2 SYGVNS. J lost 6 bases, V lost 4 bases, and 7 bases had no gene match. The CDR3 protein is CASSALAGGRGEQYF. CDR3 bases: TGTGCCAGCAGTGCCCTAGCGGGAGGGAGGGGCGAGCAGTACTTC.

CDR3 sequence (DNA): TGTGCCAGCAGTTTAGGGGTGCCCACTGAAGCTTTCTTT. Translated: CASSLGVPTEAFF. The rearrangement joins TRBV28 to TRBJ1-1; D uncertain. The CDR3 spans 13 residues. Germline lookup yields CDR1 MDHEN and CDR2 SYDVKM. The V and J ends lost 2 bases and 4 bases respectively, with 8 bases between them.

The J gene is TRBJ2-3, the V gene TRBV5-4; D is perhaps TRBD1 (6 bases). V lost 0 bases and J lost 3, with 11 bases in between. This CDR3 spans 15 amino acids. CDR1 is SGHNT, CDR2 YYREEE, per germline (reference sequence). CDR3 DNA sequence: TGTGCCAGCAGCTTGGACCTTACAGGGACAGATACGCAGTATTTT. Translating gives CASSLDLTGTDTQYF.

This sequence joins TRBV2 and TRBJ1-2; 8 positions match TRBD1. The CDR3 consists of 13 residues. Germline V gene sequence: CDR1 SNHLY, CDR2 FYNNEI. V dropped 1 base and J dropped 10; count of bases not matched to a gene: 5. CDR3 DNA: TGTGCCAGCAGTGAAGGACAGGGGACCACCTACACCTTC. It is translated as CASSEGQGTTYTF.

In this sample, this clone turned up once. The chain carries TRBV6-6 and TRBJ2-7; the D gene is possibly TRBD1 (6 bases). This CDR3 is 14 amino acids long. Germline lookup yields CDR1 MNHNY and CDR2 SVGAGI (reference sequence). Trimming removed 2 bases at V and 6 bases at J, with 14 bases between. The CDR3 DNA reads as TGTGCCAGCAGTTACGGTAGGGGGAGCCGCGAGCAGTACTTC. It translates to CASSYGRGSREQYF.

The CDR3 bases are TGTGCCTGGGGAGAATATCAGGGGGGAGAAGCTTTCTTT. It yields the protein CAWGEYQGGEAFF. This sequence joins TRBV30 and TRBJ1-1; TRBD1 agrees at 7 bases. Germline V gene lookup returns CDR1 GTSNPN and CDR2 SVGIG (reference sequence). The V and J ends lost 5 bases and 8 bases, in that order; junction bases with no gene match: 11. The CDR3 covers 13 residues.

The chain joins TRBV2 to TRBJ2-3; 9 nucleotides line up with TRBD2. In germline, CDR1 is SNHLY, CDR2 FYNNEI. CDR3 size: 16 residues. V lost 6 bases and J lost 2; bases outside the gene matches: 9. CDR3 residues: CASRPGLAVNTDTQYF. The CDR3 nucleotides read TGTGCCAGCAGACCGGGACTAGCAGTGAACACAGATACGCAGTATTTT.

The chain couples TRBV27 to TRBJ1-5; 9 bases are shared with TRBD1. The germline V gene encodes CDR1 MNHEY and CDR2 SMNVEV (reference sequence). V lost 2 bases to trimming and J lost 7 bases; unmatched junction nucleotides: 6. This CDR3 contains 15 residues. CDR3 in DNA: TGTGCCAGCAGTTTAAAGACAGGGGGATCCCAGCCCCAGCATTTT. It is translated as CASSLKTGGSQPQHF.

The chain recombines TRBV7-9 with TRBJ1-5; D might be TRBD1 (6 bases). The V and J ends lost 5 bases and 4 bases respectively, with 18 bases between them. Germline-derived CDR1 and CDR2 are SEHNR and FQNEAQ (reference sequence). The CDR3 length is 16 residues. CDR3 sequence (DNA): TGTGCCAGCAGCCACAGCCCACAGGGCTATAATCAGCCCCAGCATTTT. Amino acid sequence: CASSHSPQGYNQPQHF.

The chain recombines TRBV7-9 with TRBJ2-7; D not certain. The CDR3 spans 14 residues. Germline V gene sequence: CDR1 SEHNR, CDR2 FQNEAQ (reference sequence). V lost 5 bases and J lost 3, with 14 bases in between. CDR3 in amino acids: CASSPSPTIYEQYF. The CDR3 DNA is TGTGCCAGCAGCCCATCCCCTACTATCTACGAGCAGTACTTC. Looking up the rest from reference TRBV7-9 and TRBJ2-7 gives the full variable domain: DTGVSQNPRHKITKRGQNVTFRCDPISEHNRLYWYRQTLGQGPEFLTYFQNEAQLEKSRLLSDRFSAERPKGSFSTLEIQRTEQGDSAMYLCASSPSPTIYEQYFGPGTRLTVT.

The chain combines TRBV28 with TRBJ2-5; 15 bases agree with TRBD2. CDR3 length: 18 residues. Per germline, CDR1 MDHEN and CDR2 SYDVKM. The V and J ends lost 4 bases and 1 base, in that order; junction bases with no gene match: 7. The CDR3 bases are TGTGCCAGCAGTTCTTCCGGGACTAGCGGGAGGCCCCAAGAGACCCAGTACTTC. The encoded protein is CASSSSGTSGRPQETQYF.

This chain connects TRBV28 to TRBJ2-7; D is uncertain. The CDR3 runs to 16 residues. Germline CDR1 MDHEN, CDR2 SYDVKM. V was cut by 2 bases and J by 8 bases, with 22 bases left in between. Here the CDR3 reads CASSLAGVRQDLKQYF. CDR3 in DNA: TGTGCCAGCAGTTTAGCCGGCGTCCGGCAGGACCTCAAGCAGTACTTC.

Only one count was recorded for this clone. Within the sample, other DNA sequences also encode this same CDR3. In DNA, the CDR3 is TGTGCCAGCTCACCAGCGGGACAGGGGAACACTGAAGCTTTCTTT. The encoded protein is CASSPAGQGNTEAFF. V and J are TRBV18 and TRBJ1-1; 9 bases map to TRBD1. The germline gives CDR1 KGHSH, CDR2 LQKENI. Trimming removed 2 bases from V and 1 base from J; junction bases left unmatched: 2. This CDR3 spans 15 amino acids.

The V and J genes are TRBV29-1 and TRBJ2-7, with 10 bases identical to TRBD1. The V gene end was trimmed by 4 bases and the J gene end by 4 bases; junction bases not matched to a gene: 4. The CDR3 is 13 residues long. Germline V CDR1 and CDR2: SQVTM, ANQGSEA. CDR3 region: CSVGAGQGYEQYF. The DNA for the CDR3 is TGCAGCGTTGGCGCGGGACAGGGGTACGAGCAGTACTTC.

The chain uses TRBV19 and TRBJ1-2; TRBD1 aligns across 7 bases. V lost 2 bases, J lost 6 bases, and 12 bases stayed unmatched. Germline V lookup: CDR1 LNHDA, CDR2 SQIVND (reference sequence). This CDR3 is built from 16 residues. CDR3 bases: TGTGCCAGTAGTATAAGGGGGACAGAGTCGGCGAATGGCTACACCTTC. Translation: CASSIRGTESANGYTF. The full variable domain, completed using reference TRBV19 and TRBJ1-2, is DGGITQSPKYLFRKEGQNVTLSCEQNLNHDAMYWYRQDPGQGLRLIYYSQIVNDFQKGDIAEGYSVSREKKESFPLTVTSAQKNPTAFYLCASSIRGTESANGYTFGSGTRLTVV.

This chain links TRBV2 with TRBJ1-3; D unresolved. V lost 8 bases, J lost 2 bases, and 10 bases lay in between. The CDR3 sequence is 13 residues long. Germline assignment: CDR1 SNHLY and CDR2 FYNNEI. The CDR3 nucleotides are TGTGCCAGCCGAAGAACTGCTGGAAACACCATATATTTT. As protein: CASRRTAGNTIYF.

The J gene is TRBJ1-3, the V gene TRBV5-1; D gene ambiguous. V lost 4 bases, J lost 3 bases, and 14 bases lay in between. Germline-derived CDR1 and CDR2 are SGHRS and YFSETQ. This CDR3 is built from 15 residues. The CDR3 sequence: CASSAHWGDGNTIYF. Here the CDR3 DNA reads TGCGCCAGCAGCGCTCACTGGGGAGATGGAAACACCATATATTTT.

The chain joins TRBV5-1 to TRBJ2-5; 9 bases map to TRBD1. The CDR3 has 13 amino acids. Germline-derived CDR1 and CDR2 are SGHRS and YFSETQ. Trimming took 4 bases from V and 6 from J; bases not matched to a gene: 4. Here the CDR3 DNA reads TGCGCCAGCAGCCCGGACAGGGGACAGACCCAGTACTTC. Its protein is CASSPDRGQTQYF. The variable domain in full, with the rest retrieved from reference TRBV5-1 and TRBJ2-5, is KAGVTQTPRYLIKTRGQQVTLSCSPISGHRSVSWYQQTPGQGLQFLFEYFSETQRNKGNFPGRFSGRQFSNSRSEMNVSTLELGDSALYLCASSPDRGQTQYFGPGTRLLVL.